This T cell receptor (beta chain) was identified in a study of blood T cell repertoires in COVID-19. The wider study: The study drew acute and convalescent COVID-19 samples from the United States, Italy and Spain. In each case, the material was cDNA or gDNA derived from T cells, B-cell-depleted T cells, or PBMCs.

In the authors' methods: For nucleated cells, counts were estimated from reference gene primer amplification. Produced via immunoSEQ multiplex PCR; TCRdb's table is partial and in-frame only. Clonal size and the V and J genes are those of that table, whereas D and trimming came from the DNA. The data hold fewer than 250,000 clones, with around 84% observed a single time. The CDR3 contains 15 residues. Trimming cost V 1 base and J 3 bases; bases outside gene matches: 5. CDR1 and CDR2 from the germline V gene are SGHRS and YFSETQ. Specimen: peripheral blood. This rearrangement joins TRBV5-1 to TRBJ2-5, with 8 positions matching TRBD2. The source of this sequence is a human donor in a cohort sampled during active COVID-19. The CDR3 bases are TGCGCCAGCAGCTTGCCCAGCGGGGGCGAAGAGACCCAGTACTTC. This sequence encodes CASSLPSGGEETQYF.